This TCR beta chain was found in a study of T cells after yellow fever vaccination. Study information: SMART-Seq v4 Ultra Low Input handled preparation of low-cell-number fractions.

This clonotype has more than one count but fewer than ten. Antigen: not known. General study points: It was the secondary response that reached its peak faster, day 5 versus 15, but it was weaker. The booster response re-showed most primary clones: approximately 95% CD4, approximately 90% CD8.

By 5'RACE template switching, TCR cDNA was produced, with a universal primer site and UMIs added in the process. TCRdb recomputed calls from the 5' RACE reads with MiXCR, one row per CDR3 protein. The sample lists about 140,000 distinct CDR3 sequences, around 6.3% occurring once. This clonotype originated in a man aged 30 to 39 who received the YFV17D yellow fever vaccine. The specimen comprised CD4+ T cells sorted from PBMCs, sampled 10 days after the yellow fever booster vaccination.

The CDR3 DNA is TGTGCCTGGAGTTCCGGGACGGTGGCCGTTTGCACCTTC. As protein: CAWSSGTVAVCTF. The rearrangement joins TRBV30 to TRBJ1-2; perhaps TRBD1 as D (5 bases). Germline values: CDR1 GTSNPN, CDR2 SVGIG (reference sequence). CDR3 length: 13 residues. The V end was cut by 2 bases, the J end by 13 bases, with 20 bases between.